At least ten counts were recorded for the clone carrying this T cell receptor (beta chain). Its antigen is unidentified. Synthesis of cDNA used 5'RACE (with 10-nucleotide random UMIs). TCRdb reprocessed the 5' RACE reads with MiXCR, giving one entry per CDR3 protein. There are about 65,000 distinct CDR3 sequences in the sample; 3.5% to 5% occur only once, and more than 2.5% lies in the top ten. V lost 5 bases and J lost 6, with 11 bases in between. This CDR3 is built from 13 residues. The data are from a study of neurological immune-mediated disorders. Study outcomes and limitations: The authors found no clinical or MRI feature associated with the multiple sclerosis repertoire cluster. Healthy controls had more TCR clonal expansion than multiple sclerosis, which showed the least, whereas HTLV-1-associated myelopathy showed the most. Among 34 multiple sclerosis patients, 18 had repertoires that phylogenetic grouping placed in one related-CDR3 cluster, a possible signature.

This chain uses TRBV12-3 or TRBV12-4 with TRBJ1-5, with D tentatively TRBD1 (6 bases). The sequenced sample was PBMCs. The sequence came from a man aged 45-65 years with multiple sclerosis. The CDR3, as DNA: TGTGCCAGCAGTCAGGGGTATAGTCAGCCCCAGCATTTT. Its protein product is CASSQGYSQPQHF.